This paragraph covers one TCR beta chain sequence. This clone has a handful of counts. The target of this receptor is not known. The input lacks base qualities; no much larger clone sits a single base away. CDR1 and CDR2 are drawn from the germline V gene (reference sequence): LNHDA, SQIVND. The CDR3 numbers 12 residues from cysteine through phenylalanine. Only CDR3 DNA is held: 36 bases, read in frame from base 1. V sheds 5 bases and J sheds 8 bases, leaving 12 bases between their ends. CD4+ T cells from unexposed donors were collected before the COVID-19 pandemic (2011-2018). After around 11 days of culture, CD4+ T cells were isolated with the EasySep CD4+ T cell isolation kit. As cell numbers permitted, CD4+ T cells from unexposed donors were tested for reactivity to SARS-CoV-2 S and N and to four common cold coronavirus spike pools. Each well received a few million PBMCs, cultured in IMDM supplemented with about 5.4% human AB serum and about 10 IU/ml IL-2. Half of the culture medium was replaced with fresh IL-2-containing medium on days 3 and 7. Triplicate replicate wells were generally used for each peptide culture condition. The leukapheresis product used for the unexposed donors was purchased from a commercial source. Ficoll-Paque PLUS gradient centrifugation was used to isolate PBMCs from leukapheresis product or whole blood. PBMCs were either used fresh in the expansion assay or cryopreserved at -140 degrees C. The QIAamp Micro DNA Kit was used to extract genomic DNA from the CD4+ T cells.

The record originates from a study of CD4 T cells in relation to SARS-CoV-2 and coronaviruses (dated by TCRdb to the early 2020s). Study-wide context: In the ViraFEST assay, PBMCs were cultured with antigen for around nine days, after which TCR beta CDR3s were sequenced to identify antigen-specific clonal expansions. An HIV-1 Nef peptide pool or a culture without peptide was used as the negative reference condition. Using patient-derived lymphoblastoid cell lines, the shared crossreactive spike epitopes were mapped to their HLA restriction. At the level of individual TCR clonotypes, the study evaluated whether memory CD4+ T cells crossreact between the spike proteins of SARS-CoV-2 and those of common cold coronaviruses. The Adaptive Biotechnologies TCR-sequencing kit was used to sequence samples from three pre-COVID donors and the naive versus memory experiments, while other data came from Illumina-based sequencing. A different, Illumina-based TCR-beta assay was used to sequence expansion assays from other donors in the study.

Library preparation employed the immunoSEQ multiplex PCR assay. As for how the authors treated the data: During preprocessing, nonproductive sequences were removed, along with CDR3s that did not begin with C, did not end with F or W, or were shorter than 7 amino acids. Antigen-specific clonotypes were called with the MANAFEST web app on the basis of expansion relative to the reference and to other culture wells. A clone was considered positive if significant expansion relative to the reference culture was observed in 2 of 3 replicate wells at an FDR below 0.05. To be called positive, a clone also had to show significant expansion compared with every other tandem well and an odds ratio greater than 5. After three terminal residues were trimmed from each end, CDR3 homology was quantified as pairwise Levenshtein distance using the stringdist R package. The table comes from immuneACCESS by way of TCRdb, which keeps in-frame sequences with V and J called. Part of the clones is missing from these tables; in studies checked, under half for an unresolved V gene and the rest for unknown reasons. The DNA gave D and trimming, while V, J and clone size come from that table. In all, the sample holds roughly 18,000 clones, and roughly 80% of those were seen once. Under 35% of the sample is in the top ten clones.

Study-level results and caveats: Small numbers of patients and of tested TCRs were a limitation of the study. Significantly weaker SARS-CoV-2-driven expansion was shown by crossreactive clones than by monoreactive clones, consistent with antigenic imprinting. In about 60% of donors, memory CD4+ clonotypes turned up that crossrecognized SARS-CoV-2 and at least one common cold coronavirus spike. Crossreactivity analysis centred on spike protein, so crossreactivity against other viral proteins was not assessed. Because no donor provided both pre-pandemic and post-infection samples, tracing the source of pre-existing responses was limited.

The V and J genes are TRBV19 and TRBJ1-2; the D segment cannot be called with confidence. Sequencing used CD4+ T cells from PBMCs, cultured in vitro. The receptor comes from a human donor in good health. The DNA sequence reads TGTGCCAGTAGTCACAGTGCGGAGGGCTACACCTTC. Its translation is CASSHSAEGYTF.